This record covers a single T cell receptor beta chain. Its antigen is currently unknown. This entry comes from a study of blood T cells in healthy people across ages. Study-wide results and limits: More naive CD4+ cells and higher diversity marked long-lived donors relative to aged donors. No one knew whether donors had CMV, which possibly confounded expanded clonotype changes.

V dropped 5 bases and J dropped 1 base, with 12 bases sitting between them. Germline CDR1 is SGHRS and CDR2 is YFSETQ. CDR3 length: 14 residues. Donors each provided approximately 9.6 milliliters of peripheral blood. Primed by a sample-barcoded 5' primer and a J-beta primer mix, a second PCR proceeded for 7 to 11 cycles. MiXCR, applied by TCRdb to the 5' RACE reads, yields one record per CDR3 protein. This table holds some 370,000 distinct CDR3 sequences, about half found once. Sequencing was carried out using blood. The receptor's source is a man in his 60s in good health. This chain links TRBV5-1 with TRBJ1-2; D possibly corresponds to TRBD1 (6 bases). CDR3 sequence: CASRPGGLNYGYTF. The CDR3 region has the DNA TGCGCCAGCAGACCCGGGGGCCTTAACTATGGCTACACCTTC.